This is a list of T cell receptor beta chains from one sample in a study of shared clonotypes between healthy human individuals. Sequencing used immunoSEQ multiplex PCR; TCRdb keeps in-frame clones, though not all of them. In the table there are about 2.4 million clones, 80% to 95% of which are singletons. Sequenced sample: naive CD4+ T cells from PBMCs. These receptors were obtained from a man between 18 and 29 years old in good health. Some clones in this sample may be carry-over from other donors' samples. The CDR3 runs from the conserved cysteine through the conserved F or W. The D gene is left open where the match is weak. A row's size may be missing; if present it is once, few, many or a size class.

J gene	V gene	CDR3 length	clone size	D gene	CDR3 DNA	CDR3 protein
TRBJ1-1	TRBV29-1	13	-	-	TGCAGCGTTGAAGGACTCCTCCGAGCTGAAGCTTTCTTT	CSVEGLLRAEAFF
TRBJ2-2	TRBV9	17	-	TRBD1	TGTGCCAGCAGCCCGTCGGACAGGGAGATTGTCACCGGGGAGCTGTTTTTT	CASSPSDREIVTGELFF
TRBJ1-2	TRBV28	16	-	-	TGTGCCAGCAGTTTGGGTCGGCGGAGGGGGAACTATGGCTACACCTTC	CASSLGRRRGNYGYTF
TRBJ2-7	TRBV18	14	-	-	TGTGCCAGCTCACCACCGGGGCAGGAGTACGAGCAGTACTTC	CASSPPGQEYEQYF
TRBJ2-7	TRBV6-5	14	-	-	TGTGCCAGCAGTTACAGGGGCCGCTCCTACGAGCAGTACTTC	CASSYRGRSYEQYF
TRBJ1-6	TRBV6-5	16	-	TRBD1	TGTGCCAGCAGTTACTCGGGTGACAGGGCCAATTCACCCCTCCACTTT	CASSYSGDRANSPLHF
TRBJ1-2	TRBV5-1	15	-	TRBD1	TGCGCCAGCAGTCTCGGGACAGCACAAACCTATGGCTACACCTTC	CASSLGTAQTYGYTF
TRBJ2-7	TRBV7-8	13	-	-	TGTGCCAGCAGCAAAACAGGGACGGGTGAGCAGTACTTC	CASSKTGTGEQYF
TRBJ2-7	TRBV2	13	-	-	TGTGCCAGCACCATGACTGGTATCTACGAGCAGTACTTC	CASTMTGIYEQYF
TRBJ2-7	TRBV6-5	15	-	TRBD1	TGTGCCAGCAGTTCGGGACAGCGCCTAAGCTACGAGCAGTACTTC	CASSSGQRLSYEQYF
TRBJ2-7	TRBV18	14	-	-	TGTGCCAGCTCACCAAGTGACAGCAACTACGAGCAGTACTTC	CASSPSDSNYEQYF
TRBJ2-2	TRBV6-6	13	-	-	TGTGCCAGCAGTTTTGCCCTCACCGGGGAGCTGTTTTTT	CASSFALTGELFF
TRBJ2-7	TRBV7-2	14	once	-	TGTGCCAGCAGCTTGGGGGAGACAGGCCACGAGCAGTACTTC	CASSLGETGHEQYF
TRBJ1-2	TRBV10-2	17	-	-	TGCGCCAGCAGTGGGGCTTATCAAAGAAACCTGGGCTATGGCTACACCTTC	CASSGAYQRNLGYGYTF
TRBJ2-3	TRBV5-5	16	-	TRBD1	TGTGCCAGCAGCTTGGGGGCGGGACAGGGGACAGATACGCAGTATTTT	CASSLGAGQGTDTQYF
TRBJ2-5	TRBV11-1	14	-	TRBD2	TGTGCCAGCAGGATCGCGGGAGGGCAGGAGACCCAGTACTTC	CASRIAGGQETQYF
TRBJ2-1	TRBV5-1	13	-	-	TGCGCCAGCAGCATCGGACTCAACAATGAGCAGTTCTTC	CASSIGLNNEQFF
TRBJ1-4	TRBV30	15	once	-	TGTGCCTGGAGCTTGACGTCAGGGTTTGGCGAAAAACTGTTTTTT	CAWSLTSGFGEKLFF
TRBJ2-1	TRBV6-5	16	-	TRBD2	TGTGCCAGCAGTTACTCCCCCAAGCGGGACTACAATGAGCAGTTCTTC	CASSYSPKRDYNEQFF
TRBJ2-1	TRBV9	16	-	TRBD2	TGTGCCAGCGGGGTTACCGCGACTAGCGCCTACAATGAGCAGTTCTTC	CASGVTATSAYNEQFF
TRBJ2-2	TRBV7-3	17	-	TRBD1	TGTGCCAGCAGCCCCCTTCCCGGGACAGGGATAACCGGGGAGCTGTTTTTT	CASSPLPGTGITGELFF
TRBJ2-7	TRBV11-2	14	-	-	TGTGCCAGCAGCCTGCTAAGGGGCGACTACGAGCAGTACTTC	CASSLLRGDYEQYF
TRBJ2-5	TRBV27	12	-	-	TGTGCCAGCAGTTTGCCGGGGGAGACCCAGTACTTC	CASSLPGETQYF
TRBJ2-1	TRBV5-4	14	-	-	TGTGCCAGCAGCGACCGGACCGGCGGGGATGAGCAGTTCTTC	CASSDRTGGDEQFF
TRBJ2-2	TRBV10-1	15	-	-	TGCGCCAGCAGTGCGGCTAGCACCGTCACCGGGGAGCTGTTTTTT	CASSAASTVTGELFF
TRBJ2-2	TRBV28	15	-	TRBD2	TGTGCCACCTCGACTAGCGGGAGGGTCACCGGGGAGCTGTTTTTT	CATSTSGRVTGELFF
TRBJ2-7	TRBV30	14	-	TRBD1	TGTGCCTGGAGTGCGACAGGGTTCTCCTACGAGCAGTACTTC	CAWSATGFSYEQYF
TRBJ2-7	TRBV21-1	15	-	-	TGTGCCAGCAGCAGGCCTACTCACCCCCACGGCGAGCAGTACTTC	CASSRPTHPHGEQYF
TRBJ2-6	TRBV29-1	18	-	TRBD1	TGCAGCGTTCTTAACCGGGACAGGGAATCATCTGGGGCCAACGTCCTGACTTTC	CSVLNRDRESSGANVLTF
TRBJ1-2	TRBV5-1	17	-	TRBD1	TGCGCCAGCAGCGCGAAGGCGGGACAGGGGGCTGTCTATGGCTACACCTTC	CASSAKAGQGAVYGYTF
TRBJ1-1	TRBV10-3	11	-	-	TGTGCCAGCCTAGGGTTAGGGGAAGCTTTCTTT	CASLGLGEAFF
TRBJ2-6	TRBV7-2	16	-	-	TGTGCCAGCAGCTGGGGAGACAGCTCTGGGGCCAACGTCCTGACTTTC	CASSWGDSSGANVLTF
TRBJ2-5	TRBV5-1	13	-	-	TGCGCCAGCAGCTTGGTTCTAGCAGAGACCCAGTACTTC	CASSLVLAETQYF
TRBJ2-2	TRBV7-8	16	-	-	TGTGCCAGCAGCTTAGGAAGGTGGGGAGGCACCGGGGAGCTGTTTTTT	CASSLGRWGGTGELFF
TRBJ1-1	TRBV28	15	-	-	TGTGCCAGCAGTTTATCCGCGGGGGTTTCCACTGAAGCTTTCTTT	CASSLSAGVSTEAFF
TRBJ1-2	TRBV6-1	14	-	-	TGTGCCAGCAGGGAGGGGGAGCAGTGGCATGGCTACACCTTC	CASREGEQWHGYTF
TRBJ2-1	TRBV7-2	17	-	TRBD2	TGTGCCAGCAGCTTAGCGGCTAGCGGGATTAGGCCAAATGAGCAGTTCTTC	CASSLAASGIRPNEQFF
TRBJ2-1	TRBV6-5	11	-	-	TGTGCCAGCAGTACTGATCTTGAGCAGTTCTTC	CASSTDLEQFF
TRBJ2-2	TRBV7-2	16	-	-	TGTGCCAGCAGCTTAGGGGTTACTCATAACACCGGGGAGCTGTTTTTT	CASSLGVTHNTGELFF
TRBJ2-4	TRBV6-5	11	-	-	TGTGCCAGCAGCAAGATAAACATTCAGTACTTC	CASSKINIQYF